The T cell receptor beta chain described here comes from a study of vaccination effects on CD4 cells after COVID-19. V was pared by 1 base and J by 1 base, with 4 bases of the junction left unmatched. CDR1 is MGHRA and CDR2 is YSYEKL in the germline V gene. This CDR3 spans 16 amino acids. Some clones are missing from TCRdb's copy, which holds only in-frame ones; the method was immunoSEQ multiplex PCR. The data contain tens of thousands of clones, 74% of them seen just once; the ten biggest clones take up about 2.2%. Points on this clone: Its antigen is not identified.

Culture lasted roughly 9 days before CD4+ T cell isolation. Two-dose vaccination with either BNT162b2 or mRNA-1273 was given to the participants. The chain combines TRBV4-1 with TRBJ2-5, with 9 bases matching TRBD2. This receptor was taken from a human donor who received a COVID-19 vaccine. Source: CD4+ T cells from PBMCs cultured without peptide, taken after COVID-19 vaccination. The CDR3 DNA reads as TGCGCCAGCAGCCAAGGTAGCGGGGGCCTCCAAGAGACCCAGTACTTC. As protein: CASSQGSGGLQETQYF.